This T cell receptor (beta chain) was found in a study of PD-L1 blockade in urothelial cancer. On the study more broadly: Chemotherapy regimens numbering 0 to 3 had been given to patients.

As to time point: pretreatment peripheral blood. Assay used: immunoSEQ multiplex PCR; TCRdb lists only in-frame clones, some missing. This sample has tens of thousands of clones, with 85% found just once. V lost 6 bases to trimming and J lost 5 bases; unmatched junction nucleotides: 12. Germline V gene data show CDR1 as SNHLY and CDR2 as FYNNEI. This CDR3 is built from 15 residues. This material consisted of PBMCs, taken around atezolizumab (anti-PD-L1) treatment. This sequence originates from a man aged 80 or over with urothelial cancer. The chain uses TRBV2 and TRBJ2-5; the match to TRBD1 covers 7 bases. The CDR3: CASSQTGTTGETQYF. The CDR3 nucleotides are TGTGCCAGCAGCCAGACAGGGACCACCGGGGAGACCCAGTACTTC.